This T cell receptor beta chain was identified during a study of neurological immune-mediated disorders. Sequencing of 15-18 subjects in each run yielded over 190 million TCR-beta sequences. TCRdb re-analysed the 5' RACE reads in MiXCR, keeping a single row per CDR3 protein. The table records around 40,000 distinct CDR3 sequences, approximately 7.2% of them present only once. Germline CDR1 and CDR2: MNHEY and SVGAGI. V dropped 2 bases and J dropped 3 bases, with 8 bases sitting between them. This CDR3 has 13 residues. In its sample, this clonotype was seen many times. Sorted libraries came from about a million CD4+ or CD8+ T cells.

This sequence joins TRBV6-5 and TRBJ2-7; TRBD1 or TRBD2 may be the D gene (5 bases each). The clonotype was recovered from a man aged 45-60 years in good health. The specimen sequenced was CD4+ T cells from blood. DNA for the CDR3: TGTGCCAGCAGTTACAGGGACGGCTACGAGCAGTACTTC. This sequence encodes CASSYRDGYEQYF.